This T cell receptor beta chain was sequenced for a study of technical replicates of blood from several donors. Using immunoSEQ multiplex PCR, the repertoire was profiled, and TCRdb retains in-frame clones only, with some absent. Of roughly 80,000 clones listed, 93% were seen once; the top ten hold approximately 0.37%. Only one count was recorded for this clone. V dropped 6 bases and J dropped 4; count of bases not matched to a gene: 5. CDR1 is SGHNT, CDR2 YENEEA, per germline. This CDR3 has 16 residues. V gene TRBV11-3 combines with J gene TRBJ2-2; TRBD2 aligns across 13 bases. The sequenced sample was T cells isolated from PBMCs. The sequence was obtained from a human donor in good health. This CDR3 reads CASRTRTSGGTGELFF. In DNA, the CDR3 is TGTGCCAGCAGAACTCGGACTAGCGGGGGCACCGGGGAGCTGTTTTTT.